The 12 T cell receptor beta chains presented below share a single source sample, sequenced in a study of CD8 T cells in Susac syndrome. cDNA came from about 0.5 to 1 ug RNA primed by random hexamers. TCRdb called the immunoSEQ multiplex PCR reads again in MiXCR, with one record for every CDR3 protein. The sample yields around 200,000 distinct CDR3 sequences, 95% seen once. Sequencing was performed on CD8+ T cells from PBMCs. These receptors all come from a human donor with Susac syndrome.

This CDR3 is CASSQGRGYSNQPQHF. For the CDR3, the DNA is TGTGCCAGCAGCCAAGGTCGGGGGTATAGCAATCAGCCCCAGCATTTT. The rearrangement joins TRBV3-1 to TRBJ1-5; tentative D call: TRBD1 (5 bases). The CDR3 spans 16 residues. Germline CDR1 reads LGHDT; CDR2 reads YNNKEL (reference sequence). V was pared by 1 base and J by 0 bases, with 10 bases between.

CDR3 sequence: CSLVSNLGEQYF. DNA of the CDR3: TGCAGCCTTGTTAGTAATCTCGGCGAGCAGTACTTC. The chain employs TRBV29-1 and TRBJ2-7; no definite D call. Trimming removed 8 bases from V and 6 bases from J, with 17 bases in between. In germline, CDR1 is SQVTM, CDR2 ANQGSEA. This CDR3 is built from 12 residues.

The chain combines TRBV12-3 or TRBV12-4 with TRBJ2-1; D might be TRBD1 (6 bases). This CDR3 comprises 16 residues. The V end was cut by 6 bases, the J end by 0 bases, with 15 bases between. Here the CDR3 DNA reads TGTGCCAGCAGGGGCACAGGGTTAAGCTCCTACAATGAGCAGTTCTTC. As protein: CASRGTGLSSYNEQFF.

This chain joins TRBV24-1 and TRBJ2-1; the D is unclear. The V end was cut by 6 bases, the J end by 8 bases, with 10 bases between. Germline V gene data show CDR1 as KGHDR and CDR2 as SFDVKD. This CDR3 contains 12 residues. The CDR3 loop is CATSQSGDEQFF. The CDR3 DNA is TGTGCCACCAGTCAAAGTGGGGATGAGCAGTTCTTC.

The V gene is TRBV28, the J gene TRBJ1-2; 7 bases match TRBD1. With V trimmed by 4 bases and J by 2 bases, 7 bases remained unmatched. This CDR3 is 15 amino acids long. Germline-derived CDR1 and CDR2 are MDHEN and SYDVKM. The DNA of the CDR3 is TGTGCCAGCAGTTCCCCTAGGGGGCTGAACTATGGCTACACCTTC. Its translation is CASSSPRGLNYGYTF.

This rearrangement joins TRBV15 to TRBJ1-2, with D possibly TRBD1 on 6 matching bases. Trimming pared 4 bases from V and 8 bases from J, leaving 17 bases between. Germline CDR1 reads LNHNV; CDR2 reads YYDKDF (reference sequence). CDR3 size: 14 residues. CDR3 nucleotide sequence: TGTGCCACCAGCAACGACAGGCGGAATCCGGGCTACACCTTC. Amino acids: CATSNDRRNPGYTF.

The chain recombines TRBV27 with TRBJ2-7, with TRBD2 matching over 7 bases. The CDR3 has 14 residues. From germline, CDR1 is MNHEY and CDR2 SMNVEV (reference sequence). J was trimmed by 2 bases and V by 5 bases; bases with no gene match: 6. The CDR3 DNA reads TGTGCCAGCAGTCGGACTAGGGAACCCTACGAGCAGTACTTC. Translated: CASSRTREPYEQYF.

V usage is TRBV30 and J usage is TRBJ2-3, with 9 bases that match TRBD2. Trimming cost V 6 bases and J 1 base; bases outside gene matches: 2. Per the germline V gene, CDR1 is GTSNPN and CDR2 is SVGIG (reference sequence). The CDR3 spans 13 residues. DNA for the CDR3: TGTGCCTGCTCTAGCGGGGGCACAGATACGCAGTATTTT. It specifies CACSSGGTDTQYF.

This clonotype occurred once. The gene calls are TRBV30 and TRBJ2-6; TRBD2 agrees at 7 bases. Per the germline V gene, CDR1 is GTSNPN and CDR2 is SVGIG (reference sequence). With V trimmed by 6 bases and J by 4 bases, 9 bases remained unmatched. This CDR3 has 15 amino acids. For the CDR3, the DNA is TGTGCCTGCACGGTGCGGGAGTCAGGGGCCAACGTCCTGACTTTC. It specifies CACTVRESGANVLTF.

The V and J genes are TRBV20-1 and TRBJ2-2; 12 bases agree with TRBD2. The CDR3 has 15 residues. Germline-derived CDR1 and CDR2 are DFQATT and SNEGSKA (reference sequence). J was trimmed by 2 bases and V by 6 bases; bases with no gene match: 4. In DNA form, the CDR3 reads TGCAGTGCCCTACTAGCGGGAGGTAACACCGGGGAGCTGTTTTTT. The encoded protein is CSALLAGGNTGELFF.

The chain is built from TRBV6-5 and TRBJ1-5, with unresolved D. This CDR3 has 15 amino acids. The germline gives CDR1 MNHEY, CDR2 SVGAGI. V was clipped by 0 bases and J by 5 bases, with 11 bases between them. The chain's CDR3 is CASSYSGQLDQPQHF. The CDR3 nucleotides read TGTGCCAGCAGTTACTCAGGGCAGTTAGATCAGCCCCAGCATTTT.

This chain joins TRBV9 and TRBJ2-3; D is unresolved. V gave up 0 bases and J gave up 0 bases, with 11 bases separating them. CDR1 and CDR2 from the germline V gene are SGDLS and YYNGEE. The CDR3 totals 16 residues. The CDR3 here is CASSVGVATSTDTQYF. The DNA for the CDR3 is TGTGCCAGCAGCGTAGGGGTGGCCACTAGCACAGATACGCAGTATTTT. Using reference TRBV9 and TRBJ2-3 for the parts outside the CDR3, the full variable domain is DSGVTQTPKHLITATGQRVTLRCSPRSGDLSVYWYQQSLDQGLQFLIQYYNGEERAKGNILERFSAQQFPDLHSELNLSSLELGDSALYFCASSVGVATSTDTQYFGPGTRLTVL.